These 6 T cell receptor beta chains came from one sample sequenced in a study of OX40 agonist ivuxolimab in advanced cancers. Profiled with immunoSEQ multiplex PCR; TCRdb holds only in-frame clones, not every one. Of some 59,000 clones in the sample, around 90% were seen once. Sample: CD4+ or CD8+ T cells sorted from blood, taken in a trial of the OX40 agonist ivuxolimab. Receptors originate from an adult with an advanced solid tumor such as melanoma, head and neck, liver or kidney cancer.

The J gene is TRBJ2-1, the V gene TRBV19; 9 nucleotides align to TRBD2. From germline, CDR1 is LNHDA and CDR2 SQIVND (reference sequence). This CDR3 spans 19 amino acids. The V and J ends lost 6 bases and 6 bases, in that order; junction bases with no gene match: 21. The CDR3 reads CASRPWGGVREGNFNEQFF. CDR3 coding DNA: TGTGCCAGTAGACCCTGGGGAGGTGTGCGGGAGGGCAACTTCAATGAGCAGTTCTTC.

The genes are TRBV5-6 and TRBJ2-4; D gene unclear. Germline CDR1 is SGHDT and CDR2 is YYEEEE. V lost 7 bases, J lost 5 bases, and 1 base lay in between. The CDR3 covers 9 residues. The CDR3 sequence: CASQNIQYF. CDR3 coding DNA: TGTGCCAGCCAAAACATTCAGTACTTC.

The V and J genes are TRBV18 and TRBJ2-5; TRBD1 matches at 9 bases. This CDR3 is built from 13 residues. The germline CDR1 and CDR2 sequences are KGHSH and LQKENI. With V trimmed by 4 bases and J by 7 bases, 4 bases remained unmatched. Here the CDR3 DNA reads TGTGCCAGCTCACAAAAGGACAGGGGGACCCAGTACTTC. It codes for CASSQKDRGTQYF.

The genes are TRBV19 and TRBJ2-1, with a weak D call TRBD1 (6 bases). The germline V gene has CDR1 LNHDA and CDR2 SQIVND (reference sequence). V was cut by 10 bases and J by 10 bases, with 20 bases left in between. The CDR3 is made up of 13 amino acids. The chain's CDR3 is CATRRQGLKEQFF. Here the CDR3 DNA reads TGTGCCACTAGGAGGCAGGGGTTAAAGGAGCAGTTCTTC.

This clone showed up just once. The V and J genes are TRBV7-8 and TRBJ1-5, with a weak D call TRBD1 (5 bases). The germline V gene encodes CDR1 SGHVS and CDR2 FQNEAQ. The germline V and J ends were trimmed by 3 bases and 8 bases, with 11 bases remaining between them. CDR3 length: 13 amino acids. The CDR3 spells CASSFEGLKPQHF. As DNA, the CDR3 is TGTGCCAGCAGCTTCGAGGGGTTGAAGCCCCAGCATTTT.

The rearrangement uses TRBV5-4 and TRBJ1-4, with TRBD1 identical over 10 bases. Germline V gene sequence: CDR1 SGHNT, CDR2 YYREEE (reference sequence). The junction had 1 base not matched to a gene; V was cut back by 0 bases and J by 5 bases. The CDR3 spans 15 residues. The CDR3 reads CASSLGGQGNEKLFF. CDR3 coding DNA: TGTGCCAGCAGCTTGGGGGGACAGGGGAATGAAAAACTGTTTTTT.